Here is one T cell receptor beta chain with its context. Its specificity is unknown. Each donor gave 9.5 to 10 milliliters of peripheral blood. The source of the sample is a study of blood T cells in healthy people across ages. General observations from the study: Long-lived and aged donors differed, with more naive CD4+ cells and higher diversity in the long-lived. There was a strong correlation between TCR beta diversity and naive T cell percentage.

Germline V gene lookup returns CDR1 SGHAT and CDR2 FQNNGV. The CDR3 is 16 amino acids. J was trimmed by 8 bases and V by 10 bases; bases with no gene match: 14. PCR was performed a second time for about 6 to 12 cycles using a sample-barcoded 5' primer and a J-beta primer mix. TCRdb redid the calling of the 5' RACE reads with MiXCR, one entry per CDR3 protein. The sample contains some 1.4 million distinct CDR3 sequences, approximately 38% of which appear only once. The clonotype originates from a woman between 18 and 29 years old in good health. The source material was blood. The V call is TRBV11-2, the J call TRBJ2-1; 13 nucleotides align to TRBD2. The chain's CDR3 is CANNMAGLAGLDEQFF. CDR3 DNA: TGTGCCAACAACATGGCGGGACTAGCGGGACTCGATGAGCAGTTCTTC.